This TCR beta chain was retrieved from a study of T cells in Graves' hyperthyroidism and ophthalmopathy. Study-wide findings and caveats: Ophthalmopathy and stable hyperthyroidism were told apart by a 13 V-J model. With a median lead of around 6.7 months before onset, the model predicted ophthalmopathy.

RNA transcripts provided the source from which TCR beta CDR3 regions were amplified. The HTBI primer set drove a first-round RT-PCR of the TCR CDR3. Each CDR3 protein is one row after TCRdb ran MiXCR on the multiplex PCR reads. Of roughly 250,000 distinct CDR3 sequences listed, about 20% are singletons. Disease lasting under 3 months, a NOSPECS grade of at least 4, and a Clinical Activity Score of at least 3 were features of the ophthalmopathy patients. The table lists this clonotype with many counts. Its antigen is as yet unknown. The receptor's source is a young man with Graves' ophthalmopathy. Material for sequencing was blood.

DNA for the CDR3: TGTGCCAGCAGTTTATCTGCAGGGAGGACCTACGAGCAGTACTTC. Translation: CASSLSAGRTYEQYF. The chain uses TRBV27 and TRBJ2-7, with D tentatively TRBD2 (6 bases). This CDR3 region has 15 residues. The V gene lost 0 bases and the J gene lost 2 bases, with 11 bases spanning the gap. Germline V gene sequence: CDR1 MNHEY, CDR2 SMNVEV (reference sequence).